Given below is one TCR beta chain in context. The data derive from a study of OX40 agonist ivuxolimab in advanced cancers. Study-level information: The study reported partial responses in three patients: one hepatocellular carcinoma, two cutaneous melanoma.

Profiling relied on immunoSEQ multiplex PCR, and the TCRdb table lists in-frame clones only, not all of them. In the table there are about 100,000 clones, approximately 90% of which are singletons. The source is an adult with an advanced solid tumor such as melanoma, head and neck, liver or kidney cancer. The sequenced sample was CD4+ or CD8+ T cells sorted from blood, obtained in a trial of the OX40 agonist ivuxolimab.

The CDR3 protein is CASSDTQGAQAFF. CDR3 sequence (DNA): TGTGCCAGCAGTGACACCCAGGGGGCGCAAGCTTTCTTT. The chain carries TRBV6-4 and TRBJ1-1; 8 bases line up with TRBD1. CDR1 and CDR2 (germline): MRHNA, SNTAGT. The CDR3 runs 13 residues. V shed 2 bases, J shed 9 bases, and the junction held 5 bases outside the gene matches.